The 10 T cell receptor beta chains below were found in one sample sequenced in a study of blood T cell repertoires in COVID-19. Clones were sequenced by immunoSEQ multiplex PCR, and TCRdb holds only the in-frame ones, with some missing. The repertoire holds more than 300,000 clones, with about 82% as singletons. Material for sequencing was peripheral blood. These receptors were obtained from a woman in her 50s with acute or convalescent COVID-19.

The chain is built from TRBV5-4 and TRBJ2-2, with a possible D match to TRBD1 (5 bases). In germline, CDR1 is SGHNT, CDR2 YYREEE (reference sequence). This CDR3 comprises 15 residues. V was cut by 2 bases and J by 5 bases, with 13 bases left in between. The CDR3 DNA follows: TGTGCCAGCAGCTTCACGAAGGGGCGGACCGGGGAGCTGTTTTTT. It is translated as CASSFTKGRTGELFF.

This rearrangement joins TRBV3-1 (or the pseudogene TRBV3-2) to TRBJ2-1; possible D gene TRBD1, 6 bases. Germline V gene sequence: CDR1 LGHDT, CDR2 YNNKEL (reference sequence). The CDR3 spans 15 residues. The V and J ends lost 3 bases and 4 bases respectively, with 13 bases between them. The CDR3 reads CASSHGTKGYNEQFF. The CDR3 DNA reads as TGTGCCAGCAGCCACGGGACAAAGGGGTACAATGAGCAGTTCTTC.

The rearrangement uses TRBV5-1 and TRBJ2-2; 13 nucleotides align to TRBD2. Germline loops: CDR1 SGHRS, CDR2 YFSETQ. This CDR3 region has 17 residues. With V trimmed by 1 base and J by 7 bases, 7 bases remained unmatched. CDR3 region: CASSLKLAGGPDGELFF. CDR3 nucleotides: TGCGCCAGCAGCTTGAAACTAGCGGGAGGGCCCGACGGGGAGCTGTTTTTT.

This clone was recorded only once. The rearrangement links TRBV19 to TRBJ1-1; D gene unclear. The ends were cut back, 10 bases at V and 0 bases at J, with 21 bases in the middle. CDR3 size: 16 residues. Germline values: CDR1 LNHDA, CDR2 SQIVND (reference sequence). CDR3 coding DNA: TGTGCCACCACACGGGTTTTGACCTTCATGAACACTGAAGCTTTCTTT. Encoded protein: CATTRVLTFMNTEAFF. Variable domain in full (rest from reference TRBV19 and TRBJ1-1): DGGITQSPKYLFRKEGQNVTLSCEQNLNHDAMYWYRQDPGQGLRLIYYSQIVNDFQKGDIAEGYSVSREKKESFPLTVTSAQKNPTAFYLCATTRVLTFMNTEAFFGQGTRLTVV.

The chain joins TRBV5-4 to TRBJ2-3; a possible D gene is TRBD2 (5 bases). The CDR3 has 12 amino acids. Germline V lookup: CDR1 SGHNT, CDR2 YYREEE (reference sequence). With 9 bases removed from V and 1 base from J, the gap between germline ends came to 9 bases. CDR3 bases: TGTGCCATCGATAGCGGCACAGATACGCAGTATTTT. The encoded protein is CAIDSGTDTQYF.

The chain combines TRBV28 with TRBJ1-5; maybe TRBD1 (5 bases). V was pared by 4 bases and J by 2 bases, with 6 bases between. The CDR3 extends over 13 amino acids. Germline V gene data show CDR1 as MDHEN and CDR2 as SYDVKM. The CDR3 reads CASSWGGNQPQHF. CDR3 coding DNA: TGTGCCAGCAGTTGGGGGGGCAATCAGCCCCAGCATTTT.

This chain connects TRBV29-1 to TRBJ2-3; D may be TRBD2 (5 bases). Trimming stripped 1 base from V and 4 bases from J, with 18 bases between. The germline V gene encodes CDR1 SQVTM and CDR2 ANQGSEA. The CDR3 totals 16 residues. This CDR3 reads CSVEGGGGRGPDTQYF. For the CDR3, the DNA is TGCAGCGTTGAAGGGGGTGGTGGGAGAGGACCAGATACGCAGTATTTT.

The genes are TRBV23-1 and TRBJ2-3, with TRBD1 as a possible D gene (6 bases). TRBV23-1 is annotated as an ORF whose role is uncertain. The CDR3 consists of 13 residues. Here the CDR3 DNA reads TGCGCGAAAGTCCCGACAGGTCCCGGTACGCAGTATTTT. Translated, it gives CAKVPTGPGTQYF.

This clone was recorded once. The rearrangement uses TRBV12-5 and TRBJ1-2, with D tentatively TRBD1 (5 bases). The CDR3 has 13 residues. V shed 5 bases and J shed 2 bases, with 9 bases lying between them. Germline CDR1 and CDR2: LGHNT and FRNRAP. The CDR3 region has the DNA TGTGCTAGTGGTCCCGGACAAAACTATGGCTACACCTTC. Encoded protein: CASGPGQNYGYTF. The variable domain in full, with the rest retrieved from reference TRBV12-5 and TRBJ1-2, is DARVTQTPRHKVTEMGQEVTMRCQPILGHNTVFWYRQTMMQGLELLAYFRNRAPLDDSGMPKDRFSAEMPDATLATLKIQPSEPRDSAVYFCASGPGQNYGYTFGSGTRLTVV.

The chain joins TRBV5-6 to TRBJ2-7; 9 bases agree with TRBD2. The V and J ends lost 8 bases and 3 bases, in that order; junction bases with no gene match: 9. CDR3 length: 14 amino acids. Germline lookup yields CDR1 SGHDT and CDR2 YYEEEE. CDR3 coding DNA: TGTGCCAGTTCGCTAGCGGGAACGTTCTACGAGCAGTACTTC. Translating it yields CASSLAGTFYEQYF.